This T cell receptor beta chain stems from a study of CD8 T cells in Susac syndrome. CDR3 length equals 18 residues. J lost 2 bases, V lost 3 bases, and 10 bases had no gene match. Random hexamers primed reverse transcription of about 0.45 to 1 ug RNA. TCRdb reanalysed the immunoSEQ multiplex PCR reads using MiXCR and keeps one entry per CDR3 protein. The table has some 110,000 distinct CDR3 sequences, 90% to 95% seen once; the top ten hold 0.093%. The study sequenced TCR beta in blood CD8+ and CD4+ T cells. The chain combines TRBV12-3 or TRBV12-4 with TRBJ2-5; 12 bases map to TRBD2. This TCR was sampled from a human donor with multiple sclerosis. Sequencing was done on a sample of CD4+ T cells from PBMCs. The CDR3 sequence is CASSFATTSGGTQETQYF. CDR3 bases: TGTGCCAGCAGTTTTGCGACAACTAGCGGGGGGACACAAGAGACCCAGTACTTC.